The sequence of this T cell receptor (beta chain) was determined in a study of blood T cells in healthy people across ages. Study conclusions and caveats: Both naive CD4+ cell counts and diversity were greater in long-lived donors than in aged donors.

This clonotype was seen only a few times. Its antigen is not identified. A sample-barcoded 5' primer and a J-beta primer mix were used in a second PCR of roughly 7 to 12 cycles. TCRdb passed the 5' RACE reads through MiXCR, listing each CDR3 protein once. The sample lists 1.5 million to 2 million distinct CDR3 sequences; under 30% were seen once. The TCR sequence derives from a woman aged 30 to 39 in good health. Source material: blood.

This CDR3 reads CASSYLQDSPLHF. CDR3 nucleotide sequence: TGTGCCAGCAGTTACTTACAGGATTCACCCCTCCACTTT. The J gene is TRBJ1-6, the V gene TRBV6-5, with D possibly matching TRBD1 (5 bases). Trimming removed 1 base from V and 8 bases from J, with 6 bases in between. The CDR3 spans 13 residues. CDR1 is MNHEY and CDR2 is SVGAGI in the germline V gene.